This passage covers 17 T cell receptor beta chains from one sample sequenced in a study of blood T cells in healthy people across ages. Through a sample-barcoded 5' primer and a J-beta primer mix, a second PCR was run for roughly 6 to 12 cycles. TCRdb processed the 5' RACE reads anew with MiXCR; each CDR3 protein has one entry. The sample contains hundreds of thousands of distinct CDR3 sequences, around 49% of which appear only once. Sequencing was done on a sample of blood. The receptors come from a man aged 25-45 years in good health.

The rearrangement links TRBV27 to TRBJ2-7; no firm D call. Germline V gives CDR1 MNHEY, CDR2 SMNVEV (reference sequence). This CDR3 contains 11 residues. V was cut by 7 bases and J by 4 bases, with 8 bases left in between. CDR3 in amino acids: CASTGLYEQYF. The CDR3 DNA reads as TGTGCCAGCACCGGCCTATACGAGCAGTACTTC.

Many counts were recorded for this clonotype. The J gene is TRBJ1-5, the V gene TRBV10-3, with D uncertain. Germline values: CDR1 ENHRY, CDR2 SYGVKD. Between the trimmed V and J ends, which lost 1 base and 1 base, there was a span of 5 bases. The CDR3 is 14 amino acids. Here the CDR3 reads CAISEFGSNQPQHF. The DNA for the CDR3 is TGTGCCATCAGTGAGTTCGGGAGCAATCAGCCCCAGCATTTT.

The table lists this clonotype with a few counts. CDR3 DNA: TGTGCCAGCAGCCCCGATAATCAGCCCCAGCATTTT. The encoded protein is CASSPDNQPQHF. The chain links TRBV6-2 or TRBV6-3 to TRBJ1-5; the D is unclear. The V gene lost 6 bases and the J gene lost 4 bases, with 7 bases spanning the gap. CDR1 is MNHEY and CDR2 is SVGEGT in the germline V gene. This CDR3 contains 12 residues.

The chain couples TRBV7-9 to TRBJ1-2; D is ambiguous. Germline V gene lookup returns CDR1 SEHNR and CDR2 FQNEAQ (reference sequence). The V end lost 5 bases, the J end lost 7 bases, and 17 bases lay between the germline ends. CDR3 length: 14 amino acids. CDR3 in DNA: TGTGCCAGCAGCCCCGGCCAGGAAGTTTTTGGCTACACCTTC. The encoded protein is CASSPGQEVFGYTF.

The chain employs TRBV28 and TRBJ2-7, with 8 bases fitting TRBD1. The CDR3 extends over 16 amino acids. V lost 3 bases and J lost 6; bases outside the gene matches: 13. CDR1 and CDR2 from the germline V gene are MDHEN and SYDVKM. The CDR3 nucleotides are TGTGCCAGCAGTTTTAGTGGGACAGGACGCCTTGCCGAGCAGTACTTC. As protein: CASSFSGTGRLAEQYF.

This chain connects TRBV6-2 or TRBV6-3 to TRBJ2-2; D perhaps matches TRBD1 (5 bases). V lost 2 bases and J lost 4, with 11 bases in between. There are 15 residues in the CDR3. The V gene's germline CDR1 is MNHEY and CDR2 SVGEGT. The CDR3 DNA is TGTGCCAGCAGTTACGGCGCAGGGCTCACCGGGGAGCTGTTTTTT. It is translated as CASSYGAGLTGELFF.

About this clonotype: A junction boundary mismatches the germline segment, possibly from a read error. The chain employs TRBV5-1 and TRBJ2-4, with D possibly matching TRBD1 (6 bases). CDR1 and CDR2 (germline): SGHRS, YFSETQ. CDR3 length: 16 residues. The CDR3 bases are TGCGCCAGCAGCGACTACAGGGAGAGGGCCAAAAGCATTCAGTACTTC. Translation: CASSDYRERAKSIQYF.

V and J are TRBV29-1 and TRBJ2-5; possibly TRBD1 or TRBD2 for D (6 bases each). Trimming removed 4 bases from V and 1 base from J, with 10 bases in between. CDR1 and CDR2 from the germline V gene are SQVTM and ANQGSEA. The CDR3 sequence is 13 residues long. CDR3 protein: CSVGWGAQETQYF. CDR3 DNA sequence: TGCAGCGTTGGGTGGGGGGCCCAAGAGACCCAGTACTTC.

This chain links TRBV12-3 or TRBV12-4 with TRBJ2-3; D call uncertain. V lost 6 bases and J 1 base, leaving 11 bases between the germline ends. This CDR3 is built from 14 residues. CDR3 nucleotides: TGTGCCAGCAGCCGTAACAGCGGCACAGATACGCAGTATTTT. This translates into CASSRNSGTDTQYF.

The DNA for the CDR3 is TGTGCCAGCACCCCCCCCACGGGGGTGGACTATGGCTACACCTTC. Its translation: CASTPPTGVDYGYTF. The rearrangement links TRBV7-9 to TRBJ1-2; D is perhaps TRBD1 (5 bases). Germline assignment: CDR1 SEHNR and CDR2 FQNEAQ (reference sequence). V shed 7 bases and J shed 3 bases, with 18 bases lying between them. The CDR3 is 15 amino acids.

This rearrangement joins TRBV3-1 to TRBJ2-7; D may be TRBD2 (5 bases). V was clipped by 1 base and J by 7 bases, with 11 bases between them. The V gene's germline CDR1 is LGHDT and CDR2 YNNKEL (reference sequence). The CDR3 consists of 13 residues. The CDR3 sequence: CASSQVQTGEQYF. The DNA for the CDR3 is TGTGCCAGCAGCCAAGTCCAGACGGGGGAGCAGTACTTC.

This clonotype was observed a few times. The chain links TRBV13 to TRBJ2-1; 9 bases line up with TRBD2. V trimming: 5 bases; J trimming: 0 bases; junction bases outside the gene matches: 8. CDR1 and CDR2 (germline): PRHDT, FYEKMQ (reference sequence). There are 17 residues in the CDR3. The CDR3 bases are TGTGCCAGCAGCCGTTTTAGCGGGGGCGGCTCCTACAATGAGCAGTTCTTC. The encoded protein is CASSRFSGGGSYNEQFF.

This clonotype has a handful of counts. The chain employs TRBV4-1 and TRBJ2-7, with 10 bases aligning to TRBD1. In germline, CDR1 is MGHRA, CDR2 YSYEKL. V lost 2 bases and J lost 4; bases outside the gene matches: 8. The CDR3 is 16 residues long. CDR3 amino acids: CASSQPPGTGEYEQYF. In DNA form, the CDR3 reads TGCGCCAGCAGCCAACCTCCCGGGACAGGGGAGTACGAGCAGTACTTC.

The DNA for the CDR3 is TGTGCCAGTACGGTACGGGGCGCAGATACGCAGTATTTT. Encoded protein: CASTVRGADTQYF. The J gene is TRBJ2-3, the V gene TRBV19; D is perhaps TRBD1 or TRBD2 (5 bases each). The CDR3 runs 13 residues. V was cut by 7 bases and J by 4 bases, with 12 bases left in between. From germline, CDR1 is LNHDA and CDR2 SQIVND (reference sequence).

The gene calls are TRBV5-1 and TRBJ1-4; no clear D. V was cut by 0 bases and J by 3 bases, with 9 bases left in between. Germline CDR1 is SGHRS and CDR2 is YFSETQ. The CDR3 loop spans 15 amino acids. DNA of the CDR3: TGCGCCAGCAGCTTGGACCCACCTCCTAATGAAAAACTGTTTTTT. It specifies CASSLDPPPNEKLFF.

The rearrangement joins TRBV7-9 to TRBJ2-5; no clear D. The J call is in doubt because the DNA end fits TRBJ2-7 better. Germline assignment: CDR1 SEHNR and CDR2 FQNEAQ (reference sequence). The CDR3 has 15 residues. CDR3 sequence reads: CASSSADGLYYEQYF. In DNA, the CDR3 is TGTGCCAGCAGCTCCGCCGACGGTTTATACTACGAGCAGTACTTC.

The table lists this clonotype with a few counts. The chain is built from TRBV20-1 and TRBJ2-5; TRBD1 might be the D (6 bases). The length of the CDR3 is 14 residues. V gave up 1 base and J gave up 1 base, with 10 bases separating them. Germline V gives CDR1 DFQATT, CDR2 SNEGSKA (reference sequence). CDR3 residues: CSARGQAPQETQYF. The CDR3 DNA sequence: TGCAGTGCTAGAGGACAGGCCCCCCAAGAGACCCAGTACTTC.